The 22 T cell receptor beta chains below come from one sample, sequenced in a study of shared clonotypes between healthy human individuals. Profiled with immunoSEQ multiplex PCR; TCRdb holds only in-frame clones, not every one. The repertoire includes about 2.3 million clones, 92% of them detected once, and about 0.36% sits in the top ten. Input material: naive CD4+ T cells from PBMCs. The subset denotes: CD45RA+ positively selected. These receptors were taken from a man between 18 and 35 years old in good health. Some clones in this sample may be carry-over from other donors' samples.

In regard to this clone: Other DNA sequences in this specimen translate into the identical CDR3. The chain recombines TRBV2 with TRBJ2-7, with TRBD1 identical over 8 bases. Per the germline V gene, CDR1 is SNHLY and CDR2 is FYNNEI. The CDR3 loop spans 14 amino acids. Trimming at V came to 2 bases and at J to 4 bases, leaving 4 bases not matched to a gene. CDR3 coding DNA: TGTGCCAGCAGTGAACAGGGGGCCCTATACGAGCAGTACTTC. Protein product: CASSEQGALYEQYF.

V is TRBV7-3 and J is TRBJ2-1; D could derive from TRBD1 or TRBD2 (5 bases each). The V gene lost 1 base and the J gene lost 0 bases, with 10 bases spanning the gap. Germline V lookup: CDR1 SGHTA, CDR2 FQGTGA. CDR3 length equals 16 residues. The CDR3 loop reads CASSLRGMSSYNEQFF. The DNA for the CDR3 is TGTGCCAGCAGCTTAAGGGGGATGAGCTCCTACAATGAGCAGTTCTTC.

The chain recombines TRBV19 with TRBJ2-5; D possibly corresponds to TRBD2 (6 bases). V was clipped by 3 bases and J by 3 bases, with 17 bases between them. The V gene's germline CDR1 is LNHDA and CDR2 SQIVND (reference sequence). The CDR3 has 16 amino acids. The CDR3 coding sequence is TGTGCCAGTAGTATTAACCCCCTAGGAGGGAAAGAGACCCAGTACTTC. Protein: CASSINPLGGKETQYF.

A note on this clone: This sample includes further DNA sequences coding for the same CDR3. This chain uses TRBV18 with TRBJ1-1, with TRBD1 identical over 8 bases. Germline CDR1 reads KGHSH; CDR2 reads LQKENI. The CDR3 runs to 14 residues. V lost 3 bases and J lost 3; bases outside the gene matches: 3. The CDR3 sequence: CASSPDRGYTEAFF. The CDR3 nucleotides read TGTGCCAGCTCACCCGACAGGGGATACACTGAAGCTTTCTTT.

This clone is a singleton in its sample. This rearrangement joins TRBV5-1 to TRBJ2-7; 7 bases are shared with TRBD1. V dropped 0 bases and J dropped 5; count of bases not matched to a gene: 8. CDR1 and CDR2 from the germline V gene are SGHRS and YFSETQ. The CDR3 sequence is 15 residues long. CDR3 sequence reads: CASSLEYTGVHEQYF. The CDR3, as DNA: TGCGCCAGCAGCTTGGAATATACAGGGGTCCACGAGCAGTACTTC. Drawing the rest from reference TRBV5-1 and TRBJ2-7, the complete variable domain is KAGVTQTPRYLIKTRGQQVTLSCSPISGHRSVSWYQQTPGQGLQFLFEYFSETQRNKGNFPGRFSGRQFSNSRSEMNVSTLELGDSALYLCASSLEYTGVHEQYFGPGTRLTVT.

This clone has only one observation. The same CDR3 can be traced to other DNA sequences in this sample. The chain recombines TRBV11-1 with TRBJ2-7; D uncertain. Looked up from germline, CDR1 is SGHAT and CDR2 is FQDESV (reference sequence). V shed 0 bases and J shed 7 bases, with 7 bases lying between them. This CDR3 contains 12 residues. CDR3 in amino acids: CASSLAGDEQYF. CDR3 bases: TGTGCCAGCAGCTTAGCAGGAGATGAGCAGTACTTC.

V gene TRBV7-3 combines with J gene TRBJ2-1; possible D gene TRBD2, 6 bases. V lost 5 bases to trimming and J lost 1 base, with 15 bases between them. The CDR3 is 16 residues long. Germline values: CDR1 SGHTA, CDR2 FQGTGA. The CDR3 spells CASSKAIGTSYNEQFF. CDR3 DNA sequence: TGTGCCAGCAGCAAAGCGATCGGGACTTCCTACAATGAGCAGTTCTTC.

The chain carries TRBV6-1 and TRBJ1-2; D may be TRBD1 (6 bases). The CDR3 covers 15 residues. Germline assignment: CDR1 MNHNS and CDR2 SASEGT. Deletions cut 1 base from V and 4 bases from J, with 13 bases between. Here the CDR3 reads CASSEEGGSTYGYTF. CDR3 nucleotides: TGTGCCAGCAGTGAAGAAGGGGGAAGCACCTATGGCTACACCTTC.

The rearrangement links TRBV7-8 to TRBJ2-2; the D gene is possibly TRBD1 (5 bases). Trimming removed 2 bases at V and 2 bases at J, with 9 bases between. Germline V gene data show CDR1 as SGHVS and CDR2 as FQNEAQ. CDR3 length: 15 amino acids. DNA for the CDR3: TGTGCCAGCAGCTTACAAGGGGCAAACACCGGGGAGCTGTTTTTT. Its protein product is CASSLQGANTGELFF.

The rearrangement joins TRBV5-1 to TRBJ2-7; D ambiguous. The germline CDR1 and CDR2 sequences are SGHRS and YFSETQ. The CDR3 sequence is 13 residues long. V dropped 4 bases and J dropped 7 bases, with 15 bases sitting between them. In DNA, the CDR3 is TGCGCCAGCAGCGCCGGGCCCTCAGGTGAGCAGTACTTC. Amino acid sequence: CASSAGPSGEQYF.

Regarding this clone: Within the sample, other DNA sequences also encode this same CDR3. CDR3 sequence reads: CASSLDTSYNEQFF. Here the CDR3 DNA reads TGCGCCAGCAGCTTGGACACCTCCTACAATGAGCAGTTCTTC. The chain uses TRBV5-1 and TRBJ2-1; D is unresolved. The length of the CDR3 is 14 residues. CDR1 is SGHRS and CDR2 is YFSETQ in the germline V gene. Trimming took 0 bases from V and 0 from J, leaving 4 bases between them.

The chain links TRBV19 to TRBJ2-7, with 7 nucleotides matching TRBD1. Germline CDR1 and CDR2: LNHDA and SQIVND (reference sequence). J was trimmed by 0 bases and V by 3 bases; bases with no gene match: 2. CDR3 length equals 14 residues. CDR3: CASSMTGTSYEQYF. Written as DNA, the CDR3 is TGTGCCAGTAGTATGACAGGGACCTCCTACGAGCAGTACTTC.

This chain connects TRBV29-1 to TRBJ2-2; possibly TRBD1 for D (5 bases). The V end was cut by 6 bases, the J end by 6 bases, with 20 bases between. Germline V lookup: CDR1 SQVTM, CDR2 ANQGSEA. The CDR3 loop spans 15 amino acids. The CDR3: CSVPIGQGNSGELFF. The CDR3 region has the DNA TGCAGCGTCCCAATTGGGCAGGGCAATTCCGGGGAGCTGTTTTTT.

A note on this clone: Relative to the germline gene, one junction end is altered; a read error may explain this. V usage is TRBV4-1 and J usage is TRBJ2-5, with D uncertain. The CDR3 length is 14 residues. Germline loops: CDR1 MGHRA, CDR2 YSYEKL. The CDR3: CASSPRLYQETQYF. The CDR3 DNA sequence: TGCGCCAGCAGCCCTAGACTGTACCAGGAGACCCAGTACTTC.

The chain combines TRBV4-3 with TRBJ2-5; D unresolved. Trimming cost V 4 bases and J 1 base, with 10 bases left between them. This CDR3 has 14 amino acids. The germline CDR1 and CDR2 sequences are LGHNA and YSLEER. CDR3 coding DNA: TGCGCCAGCAGCCGCTCTGGCAGCCAAGAGACCCAGTACTTC. Translating it yields CASSRSGSQETQYF.

In regard to this clone: Other DNA variants within this sample encode the same CDR3. V and J are TRBV5-1 and TRBJ2-7; TRBD1 matches 9 bases. This CDR3 has 16 amino acids. V lost 2 bases, J lost 2 bases, and 8 bases stayed unmatched. Looked up from germline, CDR1 is SGHRS and CDR2 is YFSETQ. CDR3 sequence (DNA): TGCGCCAGCAGCTTAGGTGGGACAGGGAGTACCTACGAGCAGTACTTC. Its translation: CASSLGGTGSTYEQYF.

Turning to this clone: At the DNA level, this CDR3 is encoded by other sequences in the same sample as well. This rearrangement joins TRBV18 to TRBJ1-3; D perhaps matches TRBD1 (6 bases). This CDR3 contains 15 residues. Germline CDR1 reads KGHSH; CDR2 reads LQKENI. With 3 bases removed from V and 0 bases from J, the gap between germline ends came to 9 bases. CDR3 region: CASSPGQTSGNTIYF. The CDR3 coding sequence is TGTGCCAGCTCACCTGGACAGACCTCTGGAAACACCATATATTTT.

The chain links TRBV4-3 to TRBJ1-5, with D possibly being TRBD1 (5 bases). Between the trimmed V and J ends, which lost 2 bases and 6 bases, there was a span of 11 bases. CDR3 length: 14 amino acids. The germline gives CDR1 LGHNA, CDR2 YSLEER. In DNA, the CDR3 is TGCGCCAGCAGCCAAATCCAGGGAAGTCAGCCCCAGCATTTT. It yields the protein CASSQIQGSQPQHF.

This chain connects TRBV5-6 to TRBJ2-7; D unclear. This CDR3 contains 11 residues. Trimming shortened V by 1 base and J by 5 bases, and 4 bases separated the two germline ends. Germline-derived CDR1 and CDR2 are SGHDT and YYEEEE. The chain's CDR3 is CASSLYHEQYF. The CDR3 nucleotides read TGTGCCAGCAGCTTGTACCACGAGCAGTACTTC.

This chain joins TRBV5-4 and TRBJ2-7; 11 nucleotides align to TRBD1. Germline V gene lookup returns CDR1 SGHNT and CDR2 YYREEE (reference sequence). V lost 4 bases to trimming and J lost 6 bases; unmatched junction nucleotides: 12. The CDR3 is 16 amino acids. CDR3 coding DNA: TGTGCCAGCAGCGCCTCCGCCGGGACAGGGGGTCGCGAGCAGTACTTC. Translated: CASSASAGTGGREQYF.

The chain combines TRBV7-9 with TRBJ1-5; D perhaps matches TRBD1 (5 bases). Germline CDR1 reads SEHNR; CDR2 reads FQNEAQ (reference sequence). The CDR3 contains 11 residues. Trimming removed 5 bases at V and 11 bases at J, with 10 bases between. The CDR3: CASSQEGSQHF. CDR3 DNA: TGTGCCAGCAGCCAGGAGGGGTCCCAGCATTTT.

J is TRBJ1-1 and V is TRBV4-1; no clear D gene. CDR1 and CDR2 from the germline V gene are MGHRA and YSYEKL. The CDR3 sequence is 14 residues long. Trimming left V 2 bases short and J 0 bases short, with 7 bases between. The CDR3 region is CASSQSTLNTEAFF. DNA for the CDR3: TGCGCCAGCAGCCAAAGTACTTTGAACACTGAAGCTTTCTTT.